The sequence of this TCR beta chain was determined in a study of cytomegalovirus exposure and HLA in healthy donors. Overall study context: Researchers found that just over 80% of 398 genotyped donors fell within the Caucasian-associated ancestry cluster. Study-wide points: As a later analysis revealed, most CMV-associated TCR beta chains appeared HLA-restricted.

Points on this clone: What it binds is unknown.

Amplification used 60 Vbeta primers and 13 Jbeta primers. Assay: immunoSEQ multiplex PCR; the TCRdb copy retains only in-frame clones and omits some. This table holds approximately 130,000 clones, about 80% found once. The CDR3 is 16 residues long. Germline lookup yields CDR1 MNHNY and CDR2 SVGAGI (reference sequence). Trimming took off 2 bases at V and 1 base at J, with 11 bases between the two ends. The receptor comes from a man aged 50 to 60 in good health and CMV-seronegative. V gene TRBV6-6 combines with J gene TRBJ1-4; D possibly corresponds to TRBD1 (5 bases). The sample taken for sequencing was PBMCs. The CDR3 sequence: CASSYGGKGTNEKLFF. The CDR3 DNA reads TGTGCCAGCAGTTACGGGGGGAAGGGAACTAATGAAAAACTGTTTTTT.